A single sample gave rise to the 14 T cell receptor beta chains below, sequenced in a study of metastatic and nonmetastatic thyroid tumors (dated by TCRdb to about 2020). Library preparation was by PCR. The sequencer listed for this sample is Illumina HiSeq 4000. In-frame beta chains were kept once TCRdb had trimmed the public reads at Q25 with fastp and called clones with MiXCR. In all, the sample holds some 35,000 clones, and about 29% of those were seen once. Of the sample, 7.8% falls within the top ten clones. Before undergoing thyroid surgery, none of the patients had been given any kind of treatment. The sample consisted of blood. These receptors were taken from a female donor with papillary thyroid cancer or a benign thyroid nodule (not recorded which). Some clones in this sample may be carry-over from other donors' samples.

CDR3 region: CASSLIFMGSYEQYF. DNA for the CDR3: TGTGCCAGCAGCTTAATTTTTATGGGCTCCTACGAGCAGTACTTC. The genes are TRBV7-8 and TRBJ2-7, with D unresolved. This CDR3 comprises 15 residues. The V and J ends lost 2 bases and 0 bases respectively, with 11 bases between them. The germline gives CDR1 SGHVS, CDR2 FQNEAQ.

This clone was detected only a few times. J is TRBJ1-3 and V is TRBV12-3 or TRBV12-4, with D unresolved. The length of the CDR3 is 16 residues. The V gene lost 5 bases and the J gene lost 0 bases, with 14 bases spanning the gap. In DNA form, the CDR3 reads TGTGCCAGCAGTCCGCCGTTACAACTCTCTGGAAACACCATATATTTT. It yields the protein CASSPPLQLSGNTIYF.

By sample fraction, this clone is medium-sized. This chain links TRBV2 with TRBJ1-2; D might be TRBD1 (5 bases). V lost 4 bases, J lost 6 bases, and 15 bases lay in between. In germline, CDR1 is SNHLY, CDR2 FYNNEI. The CDR3 has 14 residues. This CDR3 is CASSGPGNENGYTF. CDR3 DNA: TGTGCCAGCAGTGGGCCAGGGAATGAGAATGGCTACACCTTC.

This clone was recorded at least ten times. The CDR3 ends on some other residue instead of the conserved phenylalanine or tryptophan, so this is likely a read error. The V gene is TRBV20-1, the J gene TRBJ1-2; D uncertain. CDR1 is DFQATT and CDR2 is SNEGSKA in the germline V gene (reference sequence). CDR3 length equals 12 residues. The ends were cut back, 0 bases at V and 5 bases at J, with 7 bases in the middle. The CDR3 protein is CSARDDEYGYTL. The CDR3 DNA sequence: TGCAGTGCTAGAGATGACGAATATGGCTACACCCTC.

A few counts support this clone. A much larger clone lies one base from this, so it may be a read error. The V and J genes are TRBV6-5 and TRBJ2-3; a possible D gene is TRBD1 (5 bases). Germline loops: CDR1 MNHEY, CDR2 SVGAGI. The CDR3 covers 14 residues. The CDR3 coding sequence is TGTGCCAGCAGTTACTCTAATCCCACAGGTACGCAGTATTTT. Translating gives CASSYSNPTGTQYF.

The genes are TRBV20-1 and TRBJ1-5; D remains ambiguous. V was cut by 2 bases and J by 3 bases, with 8 bases left in between. Germline lookup yields CDR1 DFQATT and CDR2 SNEGSKA (reference sequence). This CDR3 contains 13 residues. CDR3 protein: CSARRESNQPQHF. DNA for the CDR3: TGCAGTGCTAGAAGGGAATCCAATCAGCCCCAGCATTTT.

Turning to this clone: A read error may be the cause here, since a much bigger clone is one base away. The rearrangement uses TRBV5-1 and TRBJ2-1; 11 bases agree with TRBD2. Looked up from germline, CDR1 is SGHRS and CDR2 is YFSETQ. This CDR3 spans 16 amino acids. The CDR3 bases are TGCGCCAGCAGCTCGGGACTAGCGGCCCTCCACAATGAGCAGTTCTTT. Translating it yields CASSSGLAALHNEQFF.

This clone has a count of ten or more. This CDR3 is CSAPPTGGYSPLHF. The CDR3 bases are TGCAGTGCCCCCCCCACCGGGGGGTATTCACCCCTCCACTTT. J is TRBJ1-6 and V is TRBV20-1; D perhaps matches TRBD1 (5 bases). CDR1 is DFQATT, CDR2 SNEGSKA, per germline (reference sequence). The V end lost 6 bases, the J end lost 8 bases, and 17 bases lay between the germline ends. This CDR3 has 14 residues.

There are many counts of this clone. The V call is TRBV28, the J call TRBJ1-4; no firm D call. V was pared by 9 bases and J by 3 bases, with 14 bases between. This CDR3 region has 14 residues. Germline V gene lookup returns CDR1 MDHEN and CDR2 SYDVKM. The CDR3 nucleotides read TGTGCCAGTTCTCTTCCGGGTTCTAATGAAAAACTGTTTTTT. Translated, it gives CASSLPGSNEKLFF.

This clone was detected only a few times. V usage is TRBV6-1 and J usage is TRBJ2-5, with 12 positions matching TRBD2. Germline V lookup: CDR1 MNHNS, CDR2 SASEGT. The CDR3 length is 15 residues. Trimming took 3 bases from V and 5 from J; bases not matched to a gene: 4. CDR3 bases: TGTGCCAGCAGTGAGACTAGCGGGAGCATCGAGACCCAGTACTTC. This gives the protein CASSETSGSIETQYF.

This chain connects TRBV11-2 to TRBJ2-1; 8 nucleotides match TRBD2. After removal of 5 bases from V and 7 bases from J, the junction contained 10 bases not matched to a gene. The CDR3 has 15 residues. The germline CDR1 and CDR2 sequences are SGHAT and FQNNGV. CDR3 nucleotides: TGTGCCAGCAGCGCGGGAAGCGGGAGAGTAAATGAGCAGTTCTTC. This sequence encodes CASSAGSGRVNEQFF.

The chain uses TRBV7-9 and TRBJ2-7; TRBD2 is a possible D gene (5 bases). CDR1 and CDR2 from the germline V gene are SEHNR and FQNEAQ (reference sequence). V was clipped by 4 bases and J by 0 bases, with 13 bases between them. The CDR3 extends over 15 amino acids. Here the CDR3 reads CASSSVRTVSYEQYF. The CDR3 bases are TGTGCCAGCAGCTCTGTGAGGACTGTCTCCTACGAGCAGTACTTC.

This clone was observed a handful of times. The chain carries TRBV6-1 and TRBJ2-1; perhaps TRBD1 as D (6 bases). The V and J ends lost 5 bases and 7 bases respectively, with 12 bases between them. This CDR3 has 13 residues. CDR1 is MNHNS, CDR2 SASEGT, per germline. In nucleotides, the CDR3 is TGTGCCAGCAGTCCCGCTACAGGGAATGAGCAGTTCTTC. It yields the protein CASSPATGNEQFF.

At least ten counts were recorded for this clone. V usage is TRBV20-1 and J usage is TRBJ1-2; no clear D. The ends were cut back, 0 bases at V and 6 bases at J, with 8 bases in the middle. Germline-derived CDR1 and CDR2 are DFQATT and SNEGSKA (reference sequence). The CDR3 is 12 residues long. The CDR3: CSARDEVDGYTF. DNA for the CDR3: TGCAGTGCTAGAGATGAGGTCGATGGCTACACCTTC.